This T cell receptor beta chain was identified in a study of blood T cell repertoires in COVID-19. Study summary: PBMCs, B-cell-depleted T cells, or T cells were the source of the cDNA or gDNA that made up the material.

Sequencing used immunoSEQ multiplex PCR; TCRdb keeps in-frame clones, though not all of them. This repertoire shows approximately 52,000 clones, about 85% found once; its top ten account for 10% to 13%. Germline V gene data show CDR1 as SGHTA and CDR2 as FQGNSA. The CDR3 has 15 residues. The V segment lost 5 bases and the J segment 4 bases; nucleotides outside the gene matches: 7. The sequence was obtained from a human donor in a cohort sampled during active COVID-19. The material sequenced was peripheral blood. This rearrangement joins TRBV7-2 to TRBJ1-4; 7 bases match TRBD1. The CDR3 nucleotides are TGTGCCAGCAGCCTCGTACAGGGGTTTAATGAAAAACTGTTTTTT. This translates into CASSLVQGFNEKLFF.